The sequence of this T cell receptor beta chain was determined in a study of CD8 T cells in acute hepatitis C reinfection (dated by TCRdb to 2020 to 2023). For the wider study: Both during acute infection and after viral clearance, the study profiled the TCRbeta repertoire of CD8+ T cells that were specific for the HCV NS3-1073 epitope. Paired acute and follow-up samples were contributed by four of the spontaneous resolvers.

Summary of the overall study and its limitations: NS3-1073 specific repertoires were highly diverse, with no significant diversity differences between acute resolver, follow-up resolver and acute chronic samples. Only the TCRbeta chain was sequenced in bulk, so alphabeta pairing of public clonotypes could not be determined. No follow-up repertoires were available for chronically infected subjects, since NS3-1073 specific cells were too rare to be sorted. Few CDR3 sequences were shared with other epitopes, and differences in sequencing approaches may have limited exact matching. Thirteen public clonotypes were found regardless of outcome, and V04-02/J02-02 was used by one public clonotype. All groups preferentially used the TRBV04 and TRBV06 gene families, and overrepresentation in the naive pool did not explain this preferential usage.

Genomic DNA was extracted from FACS-sorted cells, and TCRbeta chains were sequenced through the commercial immunoSEQ service. In the authors' own workflow: Repertoire data were analyzed with ImmunoSEQ Analyzer software v3.0 and R v3.5.1. Sequences containing stop codons or out-of-frame rearrangements were removed, so only productive rearrangements were analyzed. The sequencing provider supplied the Simpson diversity, Shannon entropy, CDR3 length and nucleotide addition metrics. Clonotypes were grouped by frequency as dominant, sub-dominant, low or lowest abundance, and most analyses excluded clonotypes below 0.1%. A CDR3 amino acid clonotype was called public when found in at least two subjects at a cumulative frequency of at least 0.5%. In its TCRdb copy, this immuneACCESS table keeps in-frame sequences only and misses some clones. Where compared with another copy, unresolved V genes explain less than half of these, and the others have no known cause. That table gives V, J and clone size, and the DNA gave D and trimming. The sample table holds over 30,000 clones, of which 70% to 90% were seen once. The ten biggest clones cover 10% to 11% of the sample.

According to the study, the label for this sample's time point signals: naive CD8 control sorted from an acute-time-point sample. Enrolled in the Montreal Hepatitis C Cohort (HEPCO) in Canada, the donors were people who inject drugs, and these donors were followed every 3 months. Acute primary HCV infection was defined as a positive HCV RNA or antibody test after a negative test within the previous 24 weeks. Cells were surface stained with CD3, CD8 and CD45RO antibodies, and an aqua fixable dye was used to exclude dead cells. The cohort comprised fewer than ten spontaneous resolvers, defined by HCV RNA clearance within 24 weeks. From thawed, previously cryostored peripheral blood mononuclear cells, CD8+ T cells were purified through negative selection performed by means of the MACS CD8+ T cell Isolation Kit. A BD FACSAria II cell sorter was used for cell sorting. Details on this clone: Its antigen is not yet known. Nothing much larger sits one base from this clone, and base qualities are not available.

The germline V gene yields SGHDT for CDR1 and YYEEEE for CDR2. From V the trimming removes 5 bases and from J it removes 5 bases, while the gene matches leave 13 bases of the junction unaccounted for. From its cysteine to its phenylalanine, the CDR3 spans 16 amino acids. Only CDR3 DNA remains: 48 bases, in frame from the first base. The clonotype was recovered from a woman between 18 and 29 years old who spontaneously cleared hepatitis C infection. The V and J segments used are TRBV5-6 and TRBJ1-3; TRBD1 matches 7 bases in the middle. Input material: naive CD8+ T cells from PBMCs. The cell subset or site label corresponds to: sorted total naive CD45RO-negative CD8+ T cells. The CDR3 amino acid sequence is: CASSRETGLNRNTIYF. At the DNA level, the sequence is TGTGCCAGCAGTCGAGAGACAGGGCTTAATAGAAACACCATATATTTT.